This TCR beta chain was captured in a study of control samples from healthy donors and cancer patients. Using immunoSEQ multiplex PCR, the repertoire was profiled, and TCRdb retains in-frame clones only, with some absent. The table has some 39,000 clones, 83% seen once. The germline V gene has CDR1 MNHEY and CDR2 SVGAGI. The V gene end was trimmed by 5 bases and the J gene end by 6 bases; junction bases not matched to a gene: 11. This CDR3 contains 15 residues. This TCR derives from a woman in her sixties or seventies with lung cancer. The chain recombines TRBV6-5 with TRBJ1-2, with TRBD1 matching over 8 bases. Sequenced input: PBMCs. CDR3 nucleotides: TGTGCCAGCAGTCCCACCGGGCAGGGGGCGAATGGCTACACCTTC. Amino acid sequence: CASSPTGQGANGYTF.